These 11 T cell receptor beta chains share one sample of origin, sequenced in a study of control samples from healthy donors and cancer patients. This table comes from immunoSEQ multiplex PCR, and its TCRdb copy is limited to in-frame clones, with some not included. Seen here are around 92,000 clones, approximately 78% observed once, and the top ten hold roughly 2%. Input material: blood. The receptors come from a man aged 55 to 70 in good health.

Here the CDR3 DNA reads TGCGCCAGCAGCCCCAGCCCTCAGGGGGCTATCTATGGCTACACCTTC. This sequence encodes CASSPSPQGAIYGYTF. V usage is TRBV4-1 and J usage is TRBJ1-2, with 8 bases fitting TRBD1. The CDR3 has 16 amino acids. With V trimmed by 4 bases and J by 4 bases, 11 bases remained unmatched. From germline, CDR1 is MGHRA and CDR2 YSYEKL.

The J gene is TRBJ2-1, the V gene TRBV27, with a tentative D call TRBD2 (6 bases). CDR3 length: 15 residues. Germline loops: CDR1 MNHEY, CDR2 SMNVEV (reference sequence). The V and J ends lost 5 bases and 10 bases respectively, with 21 bases between them. CDR3 amino acids: CASSTLRYVAGEQFF. For the CDR3, the DNA is TGTGCCAGCAGTACTTTGCGCTACGTGGCGGGGGAGCAGTTCTTC.

The J gene is TRBJ1-1, the V gene TRBV27; D not certain. This CDR3 is 13 amino acids long. The germline V and J ends were trimmed by 5 bases and 1 base, with 8 bases remaining between them. The germline gives CDR1 MNHEY, CDR2 SMNVEV (reference sequence). The CDR3 is CASSLLSNTEAFF. For the CDR3, the DNA is TGTGCCAGCAGTCTCCTTTCGAACACTGAAGCTTTCTTT.

Only one count was recorded for this clone. The chain carries TRBV5-1 and TRBJ2-3, with TRBD2 as a possible D gene (6 bases). The CDR3 is made up of 15 amino acids. Trimming shortened V by 0 bases and J by 8 bases, and 16 bases separated the two germline ends. The germline CDR1 and CDR2 sequences are SGHRS and YFSETQ. The CDR3 sequence: CASSLASVESVTQYF. CDR3 sequence (DNA): TGCGCCAGCAGCTTGGCTAGCGTCGAAAGTGTTACGCAGTATTTT.

The chain uses TRBV6-5 and TRBJ1-3; a possible D gene is TRBD1 (5 bases). The V and J ends lost 6 bases and 0 bases respectively, with 9 bases between them. The CDR3 length is 14 residues. From germline, CDR1 is MNHEY and CDR2 SVGAGI. CDR3 loop: CASRTDYSGNTIYF. Written as DNA, the CDR3 is TGTGCCAGCAGGACAGACTACTCTGGAAACACCATATATTTT.

The chain has TRBV12-3 or TRBV12-4 and TRBJ1-1, with no clear D. V was pared by 5 bases and J by 0 bases, with 7 bases between. This CDR3 contains 13 residues. The CDR3 protein is CASSPDMNTEAFF. The CDR3 nucleotides are TGTGCCAGCAGTCCCGACATGAACACTGAAGCTTTCTTT.

The chain recombines TRBV2 with TRBJ1-2, with D maybe TRBD1 (5 bases). Per the germline V gene, CDR1 is SNHLY and CDR2 is FYNNEI. The CDR3 is 14 residues long. V lost 7 bases and J lost 8, with 20 bases in between. In nucleotides, the CDR3 is TGTGCCAGCATGCTCCCCGGGGCCCCTCAGGGCTACACCTTC. It yields the protein CASMLPGAPQGYTF.

CDR3 in amino acids: CASRSDYLGGSYNEQFF. The CDR3 DNA reads as TGTGCCAGCCGATCTGATTACCTCGGGGGCTCCTACAATGAGCAGTTCTTC. The genes are TRBV28 and TRBJ2-1; possible D gene TRBD2, 6 bases. CDR3 size: 17 residues. Germline lookup yields CDR1 MDHEN and CDR2 SYDVKM. Trimming removed 8 bases at V and 0 bases at J, with 20 bases between.

This rearrangement joins TRBV6-5 to TRBJ2-7, with TRBD1 identical over 10 bases. The CDR3 spans 14 residues. Germline V gene data show CDR1 as MNHEY and CDR2 as SVGAGI. Germline trimming cut 6 bases from V and 4 bases from J; bases unmatched to any gene: 6. CDR3 region: CASRAGTGAYEQYF. The CDR3 DNA reads TGTGCCAGCAGAGCCGGGACAGGGGCTTACGAGCAGTACTTC.

V is TRBV5-5 and J is TRBJ2-3, with 10 bases aligning to TRBD2. Germline CDR1 and CDR2: SGHKS and YYEKEE (reference sequence). V lost 4 bases to trimming and J lost 2 bases; unmatched junction nucleotides: 16. The CDR3 spans 19 residues. Written as DNA, the CDR3 is TGTGCCAGCAGCCCCCCGGGACTAGCGAACCCCTCAATCACAGATACGCAGTATTTT. Its protein product is CASSPPGLANPSITDTQYF.

This clone was observed a single time. The chain employs TRBV11-3 and TRBJ2-1; the D gene is possibly TRBD2 (6 bases). CDR3 length: 14 amino acids. Looked up from germline, CDR1 is SGHNT and CDR2 is YENEEA. V lost 4 bases to trimming and J lost 9 bases, with 16 bases between them. This chain's CDR3 is CASSYSGSAGEQFF. Written as DNA, the CDR3 is TGTGCCAGCAGCTATAGCGGTTCGGCGGGTGAGCAGTTCTTC.